Listed below are T cell receptor beta chains from one sample, sequenced in a study of T cells after yellow fever vaccination. MiXCR, run by TCRdb on the 5' RACE reads, gives a single entry per CDR3 protein. The table has 550,000 to 750,000 distinct CDR3 sequences, approximately 15% seen once. Sequencing was performed on PBMCs, taken on the day of the yellow fever booster vaccination. The receptors shown here come from a man in his thirties or forties who received the YFV17D yellow fever vaccine. The CDR3 runs from the conserved cysteine through the conserved F or W. Each record gives: clone size, V gene, D gene, J gene, CDR3 protein, CDR3 DNA. D genes are given only for firm matches. Rows give clone size only sometimes, using once, few, many, or a class for an expanded clone.

clone size: .; V gene: TRBV4-2; D gene: .; J gene: TRBJ2-2; CDR3 protein: CASSHSWGKSRTGELFF; CDR3 DNA: TGTGCCAGCAGCCACTCTTGGGGCAAGAGTCGTACCGGGGAGCTGTTTTTT
clone size: few; V gene: TRBV20-1; D gene: TRBD2; J gene: TRBJ2-7; CDR3 protein: CSANLAGGSSEQYF; CDR3 DNA: TGCAGTGCTAATCTAGCGGGAGGTTCCTCCGAGCAGTACTTC
clone size: many; V gene: TRBV3-1; D gene: .; J gene: TRBJ1-5; CDR3 protein: CASSQAGPGQPQHF; CDR3 DNA: TGTGCCAGCAGCCAAGCGGGGCCCGGACAGCCCCAGCATTTT
clone size: .; V gene: TRBV7-2; D gene: .; J gene: TRBJ2-3; CDR3 protein: CASSPRRARTDTQYF; CDR3 DNA: TGTGCCAGCAGCCCAAGACGGGCTCGCACAGATACGCAGTATTTT
clone size: few; V gene: TRBV5-1; D gene: .; J gene: TRBJ2-3; CDR3 protein: CASRSGSRTDTQYF; CDR3 DNA: TGCGCCAGCCGTTCGGGCAGCCGCACAGATACGCAGTATTTT
clone size: few; V gene: TRBV6-1; D gene: TRBD1; J gene: TRBJ1-2; CDR3 protein: CASRPDRGQSYGYTF; CDR3 DNA: TGTGCCAGCAGGCCTGACAGGGGGCAGAGCTATGGCTACACCTTC
clone size: few; V gene: TRBV7-2; D gene: .; J gene: TRBJ1-4; CDR3 protein: CASSLQTAPNEKLFF; CDR3 DNA: TGTGCCAGCAGCCTGCAGACAGCTCCTAATGAAAAACTGTTTTTT
clone size: .; V gene: TRBV7-9; D gene: .; J gene: TRBJ1-2; CDR3 protein: CASSLADRIHGYTF; CDR3 DNA: TGTGCCAGCAGCTTAGCAGACAGGATCCATGGCTACACCTTC
clone size: .; V gene: TRBV30; D gene: .; J gene: TRBJ2-1; CDR3 protein: CAWSVGNGEQFF; CDR3 DNA: TGTGCCTGGAGTGTAGGTAATGGTGAGCAGTTCTTC
clone size: few; V gene: TRBV29-1; D gene: TRBD1; J gene: TRBJ2-2; CDR3 protein: CSVRDSYTGELFF; CDR3 DNA: TGCAGCGTCAGGGACAGCTACACCGGGGAGCTGTTTTTT
clone size: few; V gene: TRBV9; D gene: .; J gene: TRBJ2-1; CDR3 protein: CASSNRSVSYNEQFF; CDR3 DNA: TGTGCCAGCAGCAACCGATCAGTCTCCTACAATGAGCAGTTCTTC
clone size: .; V gene: TRBV6-1; D gene: .; J gene: TRBJ2-7; CDR3 protein: CASSERAASYEQYF; CDR3 DNA: TGTGCCAGCAGTGAGCGGGCGGCCTCCTACGAGCAGTACTTC
clone size: .; V gene: TRBV7-2; D gene: .; J gene: TRBJ2-7; CDR3 protein: CASSLGFGSRMIDEQYF; CDR3 DNA: TGTGCCAGCAGCTTAGGGTTTGGGTCGCGGATGATCGACGAGCAGTACTTC
clone size: .; V gene: TRBV12-3/TRBV12-4; D gene: TRBD2; J gene: TRBJ2-3; CDR3 protein: CASSPPSGRATDTQYF; CDR3 DNA: TGTGCCAGCAGTCCCCCTAGCGGGAGGGCAACAGATACGCAGTATTTT
clone size: .; V gene: TRBV10-3; D gene: .; J gene: TRBJ2-5; CDR3 protein: CAISVEGSETQYF; CDR3 DNA: TGTGCCATCAGTGTTGAGGGTTCCGAGACCCAGTACTTC
clone size: .; V gene: TRBV6-5; D gene: TRBD1; J gene: TRBJ2-7; CDR3 protein: CASSYSTGSNEQYF; CDR3 DNA: TGTGCCAGCAGTTACTCGACAGGGAGCAACGAGCAGTACTTC
clone size: few; V gene: TRBV7-3; D gene: TRBD2; J gene: TRBJ2-3; CDR3 protein: CASSPWGAGGTDTQYF; CDR3 DNA: TGTGCCAGCAGCCCCTGGGGAGCGGGAGGCACAGATACGCAGTATTTT
clone size: .; V gene: TRBV7-2; D gene: .; J gene: TRBJ1-2; CDR3 protein: CASSPFETVYGYTF; CDR3 DNA: TGTGCCAGCAGCCCTTTTGAAACCGTCTATGGCTACACCTTC
clone size: few; V gene: TRBV3-1; D gene: TRBD1; J gene: TRBJ2-4; CDR3 protein: CASSDFTGANIQYF; CDR3 DNA: TGTGCCAGCAGTGACTTCACAGGGGCGAACATTCAGTACTTC
clone size: .; V gene: TRBV20-1; D gene: TRBD1; J gene: TRBJ2-7; CDR3 protein: CSAKPMDRATYEQYF; CDR3 DNA: TGCAGTGCTAAGCCGATGGACAGGGCAACCTACGAGCAGTACTTC
clone size: .; V gene: TRBV5-1; D gene: .; J gene: TRBJ2-1; CDR3 protein: CASSFGQSIYKEQFF; CDR3 DNA: TGCGCCAGCAGCTTCGGCCAATCTATTTACAAGGAGCAGTTCTTC
clone size: .; V gene: TRBV5-1; D gene: TRBD1; J gene: TRBJ2-1; CDR3 protein: CASSLRGGGNEQFF; CDR3 DNA: TGCGCCAGCAGCCTTCGAGGGGGCGGCAATGAGCAGTTCTTC
clone size: .; V gene: TRBV5-6; D gene: .; J gene: TRBJ2-7; CDR3 protein: CASSLYRETYEQYF; CDR3 DNA: TGTGCCAGCAGCTTGTACAGGGAAACCTACGAGCAGTACTTC
clone size: few; V gene: TRBV10-2; D gene: .; J gene: TRBJ1-5; CDR3 protein: CASSESGSGSQHF; CDR3 DNA: TGCGCCAGCAGTGAGTCGGGATCGGGGTCCCAGCATTTT
clone size: .; V gene: TRBV3-1; D gene: .; J gene: TRBJ1-3; CDR3 protein: CASSQGGYLPIYF; CDR3 DNA: TGTGCCAGCAGCCAGGGCGGCTATTTGCCCATATATTTT
clone size: few; V gene: TRBV24-1; D gene: TRBD1; J gene: TRBJ2-4; CDR3 protein: CATSDFTGGEDIQYF; CDR3 DNA: TGTGCCACCAGTGATTTCACAGGGGGCGAAGACATTCAGTACTTC
clone size: few; V gene: TRBV7-8; D gene: .; J gene: TRBJ2-2; CDR3 protein: CASSPLTGTGELFF; CDR3 DNA: TGTGCCAGCAGCCCCCTTACCGGCACCGGGGAGCTGTTTTTT
clone size: few; V gene: TRBV4-2; D gene: .; J gene: TRBJ1-5; CDR3 protein: CASSQASGRSQPQHF; CDR3 DNA: TGTGCCAGCAGCCAAGCCTCGGGGAGAAGTCAGCCCCAGCATTTT
clone size: many; V gene: TRBV6-2/TRBV6-3; D gene: .; J gene: TRBJ2-6; CDR3 protein: CASSRSGANVLTF; CDR3 DNA: TGTGCCAGCAGCCGCTCTGGGGCCAACGTCCTGACTTTC
clone size: .; V gene: TRBV25-1; D gene: TRBD2; J gene: TRBJ2-7; CDR3 protein: CASSEYSTSGSVSYEQYF; CDR3 DNA: TGTGCCAGCAGTGAATATTCCACTAGCGGGAGTGTCTCCTACGAGCAGTACTTC
clone size: .; V gene: TRBV25-1; D gene: TRBD2; J gene: TRBJ2-7; CDR3 protein: CASSASGGRFSYQQYF; CDR3 DNA: TGTGCCAGCAGTGCGTCGGGCGGGAGATTTTCCTACCAGCAGTACTTC
clone size: .; V gene: TRBV10-3; D gene: .; J gene: TRBJ2-2; CDR3 protein: CAISESKGAGELFF; CDR3 DNA: TGTGCCATCAGTGAGTCGAAAGGGGCCGGGGAGCTGTTTTTT
clone size: .; V gene: TRBV20-1; D gene: .; J gene: TRBJ2-7; CDR3 protein: CSAHQADQNYEQYF; CDR3 DNA: TGCAGTGCTCATCAAGCGGACCAAAATTACGAGCAGTACTTC
clone size: few; V gene: TRBV18; D gene: TRBD2; J gene: TRBJ2-1; CDR3 protein: CASSPMSGTSGRANEQFF; CDR3 DNA: TGTGCCAGCTCACCGATGTCCGGGACTAGCGGGAGGGCCAATGAGCAGTTCTTC
clone size: many; V gene: TRBV19; D gene: TRBD1; J gene: TRBJ2-1; CDR3 protein: CASRPLDRAFNEQFF; CDR3 DNA: TGTGCCAGTAGGCCCCTGGACAGGGCGTTCAATGAGCAGTTCTTC
clone size: few; V gene: TRBV11-2; D gene: .; J gene: TRBJ2-3; CDR3 protein: CASSLLIGGVADTQYF; CDR3 DNA: TGTGCCAGCAGCTTATTGATAGGGGGGGTGGCAGATACGCAGTATTTT
clone size: .; V gene: TRBV9; D gene: .; J gene: TRBJ2-5; CDR3 protein: CASSVATRVGQETQYF; CDR3 DNA: TGTGCCAGCAGCGTAGCTACGAGGGTAGGTCAAGAGACCCAGTACTTC
clone size: few; V gene: TRBV6-1; D gene: .; J gene: TRBJ2-7; CDR3 protein: CASWPGQHSEQYF; CDR3 DNA: TGTGCCAGCTGGCCGGGACAACACTCCGAGCAGTACTTC
clone size: .; V gene: TRBV24-1; D gene: .; J gene: TRBJ2-7; CDR3 protein: CATSDLNEQYF; CDR3 DNA: TGTGCCACCAGTGATTTGAACGAGCAGTACTTC
clone size: few; V gene: TRBV25-1; D gene: .; J gene: TRBJ1-1; CDR3 protein: CASSRRLTEAFF; CDR3 DNA: TGTGCCAGCAGTAGGCGTTTGACTGAAGCTTTCTTT
clone size: few; V gene: TRBV20-1; D gene: .; J gene: TRBJ2-5; CDR3 protein: CSARDLGPTYQETQYF; CDR3 DNA: TGCAGTGCTAGAGATCTGGGGCCGACGTACCAAGAGACCCAGTACTTC
clone size: few; V gene: TRBV4-3; D gene: .; J gene: TRBJ1-6; CDR3 protein: CASSYTRPKDSPLHF; CDR3 DNA: TGCGCCAGCAGCTATACGAGGCCCAAGGATTCACCCCTCCACTTT
clone size: few; V gene: TRBV5-5; D gene: TRBD2; J gene: TRBJ2-1; CDR3 protein: CASSLRAGDNEQFF; CDR3 DNA: TGTGCCAGCAGCTTGAGAGCGGGGGACAATGAGCAGTTCTTC
clone size: .; V gene: TRBV15; D gene: .; J gene: TRBJ1-4; CDR3 protein: CATSHDRPQGEKLFF; CDR3 DNA: TGTGCCACCAGTCACGACCGGCCCCAGGGTGAAAAACTGTTTTTT
clone size: .; V gene: TRBV5-1; D gene: TRBD1; J gene: TRBJ2-5; CDR3 protein: CASSWGQYKETQYF; CDR3 DNA: TGCGCCAGCAGCTGGGGACAGTATAAAGAGACCCAGTACTTC
clone size: few; V gene: TRBV29-1; D gene: .; J gene: TRBJ1-5; CDR3 protein: CSVGGGDQPQHF; CDR3 DNA: TGCAGCGTTGGGGGAGGGGATCAGCCCCAGCATTTT
clone size: many; V gene: TRBV5-1; D gene: TRBD2; J gene: TRBJ2-1; CDR3 protein: CASSSPTGGRGKSYNEQFF; CDR3 DNA: TGCGCCAGCAGCTCACCGACGGGCGGGAGGGGAAAGTCCTACAATGAGCAGTTCTTC
clone size: .; V gene: TRBV15; D gene: .; J gene: TRBJ1-5; CDR3 protein: CATSRDRSSNQPQHF; CDR3 DNA: TGTGCCACCAGCAGAGACCGGAGTAGCAATCAGCCCCAGCATTTT
clone size: many; V gene: TRBV12-3/TRBV12-4; D gene: .; J gene: TRBJ2-3; CDR3 protein: CASSSGAAPDTQYF; CDR3 DNA: TGTGCCAGCAGTTCCGGGGCAGCCCCAGATACGCAGTATTTT